Below, 7 T cell receptor beta chains from the same sample are listed, as sequenced in a study of T cell changes during pregnancy in multiple sclerosis. Assay: immunoSEQ multiplex PCR; the TCRdb copy retains only in-frame clones and omits some. In the table there are tens of thousands of clones, approximately 92% of which are singletons. The sequenced sample was peripheral blood, obtained in the second trimester of pregnancy. The receptor set was obtained from a female donor in good health, enrolled as a control in a pregnancy study.

The J gene is TRBJ1-1, the V gene TRBV19; the D gene is possibly TRBD1 (5 bases). V shed 7 bases and J shed 0 bases, with 15 bases lying between them. The CDR3 runs to 15 residues. CDR1 and CDR2 from the germline V gene are LNHDA and SQIVND (reference sequence). CDR3 protein: CASTQYWGLNTEAFF. The CDR3 DNA follows: TGTGCCAGTACCCAATATTGGGGCTTGAACACTGAAGCTTTCTTT.

This rearrangement joins TRBV15 to TRBJ2-1; the match to TRBD2 covers 12 bases. The length of the CDR3 is 18 residues. Germline V gene data show CDR1 as LNHNV and CDR2 as YYDKDF (reference sequence). V lost 2 bases and J lost 2; bases outside the gene matches: 7. The CDR3 sequence is CATSRTLGLAGTYNEQFF. The CDR3, as DNA: TGTGCCACCAGCAGAACACTTGGACTAGCGGGGACCTACAATGAGCAGTTCTTC.

The sample holds one count of this clone. This chain links TRBV7-9 with TRBJ1-2; no clear D. Between the trimmed V and J ends, which lost 0 bases and 5 bases, there was a span of 4 bases. The CDR3 loop spans 12 amino acids. The germline CDR1 and CDR2 sequences are SEHNR and FQNEAQ (reference sequence). CDR3 sequence (DNA): TGTGCCAGCAGCTTAGCTCAGTATGGCTACACCTTC. Its translation: CASSLAQYGYTF.

The chain is built from TRBV14 and TRBJ2-1; 9 bases are a match to TRBD2. Trimming cost V 7 bases and J 3 bases; bases outside gene matches: 19. Germline loops: CDR1 SGHDN, CDR2 FVKESK. The CDR3 extends over 19 amino acids. The CDR3 DNA sequence: TGTGCCAGCACCGACCGGTCCATCGTAGCGGGAGTGGACTACAATGAGCAGTTCTTC. It translates to CASTDRSIVAGVDYNEQFF.

CDR3 in amino acids: CSVAGQFSTDTQYF. In DNA form, the CDR3 reads TGCAGCGTTGCTGGACAGTTTTCGACTGATACGCAGTATTTT. The chain recombines TRBV29-1 with TRBJ2-3, with D perhaps TRBD1 (6 bases). V was clipped by 4 bases and J by 6 bases, with 17 bases between them. The CDR3 length is 14 residues. Per germline, CDR1 SQVTM and CDR2 ANQGSEA.

This chain joins TRBV7-3 and TRBJ1-5; D may be TRBD1 (5 bases). The V end lost 1 base, the J end lost 3 bases, and 16 bases lay between the germline ends. The CDR3 loop spans 17 amino acids. Germline CDR1 SGHTA, CDR2 FQGTGA. Here the CDR3 DNA reads TGTGCCAGCAGCTTAATGGGGTTGGACAAATTCAATCAGCCCCAGCATTTT. Translating it yields CASSLMGLDKFNQPQHF.

This clone was seen a single time. This chain links TRBV11-2 with TRBJ1-1, with 8 bases lining up with TRBD1. The CDR3 is made up of 14 amino acids. Germline loops: CDR1 SGHAT, CDR2 FQNNGV. V trimming: 6 bases; J trimming: 5 bases; junction bases outside the gene matches: 8. CDR3 in DNA: TGTGCCAGCAGTCTACAGGGGGGAGGGACTGAAGCTTTCTTT. Its translation: CASSLQGGGTEAFF.